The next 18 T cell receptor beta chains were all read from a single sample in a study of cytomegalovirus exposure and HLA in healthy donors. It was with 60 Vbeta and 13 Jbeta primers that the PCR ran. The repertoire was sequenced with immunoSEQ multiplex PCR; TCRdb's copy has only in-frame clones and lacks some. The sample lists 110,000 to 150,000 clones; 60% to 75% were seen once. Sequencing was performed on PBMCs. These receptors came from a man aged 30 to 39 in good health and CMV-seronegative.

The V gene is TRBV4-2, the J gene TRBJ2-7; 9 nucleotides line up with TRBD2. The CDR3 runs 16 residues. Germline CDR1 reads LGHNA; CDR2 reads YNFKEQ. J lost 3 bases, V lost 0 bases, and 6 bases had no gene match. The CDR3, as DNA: TGTGCCAGCAGCCAAGAGGGTGCTAGCGGGAACTACGAGCAGTACTTC. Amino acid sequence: CASSQEGASGNYEQYF.

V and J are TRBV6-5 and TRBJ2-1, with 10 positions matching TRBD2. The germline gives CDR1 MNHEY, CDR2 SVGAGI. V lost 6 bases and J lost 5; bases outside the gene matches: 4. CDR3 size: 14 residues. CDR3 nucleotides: TGTGCCAGCAGGCGCGGACTAGCGGACAATGAGCAGTTCTTC. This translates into CASRRGLADNEQFF.

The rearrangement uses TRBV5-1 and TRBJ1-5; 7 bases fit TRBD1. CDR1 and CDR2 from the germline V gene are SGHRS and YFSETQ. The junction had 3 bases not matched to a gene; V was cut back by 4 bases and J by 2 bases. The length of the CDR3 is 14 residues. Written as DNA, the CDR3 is TGCGCCAGCAGCATCACAGGGGGCAATCAGCCCCAGCATTTT. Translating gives CASSITGGNQPQHF. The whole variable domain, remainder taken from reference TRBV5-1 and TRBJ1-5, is KAGVTQTPRYLIKTRGQQVTLSCSPISGHRSVSWYQQTPGQGLQFLFEYFSETQRNKGNFPGRFSGRQFSNSRSEMNVSTLELGDSALYLCASSITGGNQPQHFGDGTRLSIL.

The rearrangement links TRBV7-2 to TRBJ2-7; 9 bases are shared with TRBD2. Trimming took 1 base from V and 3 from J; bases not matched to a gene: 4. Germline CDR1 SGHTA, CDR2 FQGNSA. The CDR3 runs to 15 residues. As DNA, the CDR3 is TGTGCCAGCAGCTTAGATAGACTAGCGGTCTACGAGCAGTACTTC. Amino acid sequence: CASSLDRLAVYEQYF.

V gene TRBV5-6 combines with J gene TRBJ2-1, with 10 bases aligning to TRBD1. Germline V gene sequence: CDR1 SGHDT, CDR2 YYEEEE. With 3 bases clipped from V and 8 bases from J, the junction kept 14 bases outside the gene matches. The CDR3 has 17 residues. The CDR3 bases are TGTGCCAGCAGCTCGACAGGGGGCGTGGGTAGAGGGGATGAGCAGTTCTTC. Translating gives CASSSTGGVGRGDEQFF.

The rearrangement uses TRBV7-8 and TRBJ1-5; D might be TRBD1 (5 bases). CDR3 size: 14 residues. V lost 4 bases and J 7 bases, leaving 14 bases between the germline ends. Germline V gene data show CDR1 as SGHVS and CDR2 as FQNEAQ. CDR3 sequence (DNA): TGTGCCAGCAGCTCCGACAGTGGCGGCCAGCCCCAGCATTTT. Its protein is CASSSDSGGQPQHF.

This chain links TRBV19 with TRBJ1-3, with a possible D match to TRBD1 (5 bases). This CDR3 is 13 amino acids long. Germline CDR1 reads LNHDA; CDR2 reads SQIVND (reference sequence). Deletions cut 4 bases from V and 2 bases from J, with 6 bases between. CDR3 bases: TGTGCCAGTAGTAAGACAGCTGGAAACACCATATATTTT. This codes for CASSKTAGNTIYF.

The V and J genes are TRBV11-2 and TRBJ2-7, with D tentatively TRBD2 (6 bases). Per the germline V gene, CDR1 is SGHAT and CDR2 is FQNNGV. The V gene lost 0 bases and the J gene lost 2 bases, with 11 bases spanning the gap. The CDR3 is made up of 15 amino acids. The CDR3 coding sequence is TGTGCCAGCAGCTTAGATAGGAGGGCCACCTACGAGCAGTACTTC. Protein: CASSLDRRATYEQYF.

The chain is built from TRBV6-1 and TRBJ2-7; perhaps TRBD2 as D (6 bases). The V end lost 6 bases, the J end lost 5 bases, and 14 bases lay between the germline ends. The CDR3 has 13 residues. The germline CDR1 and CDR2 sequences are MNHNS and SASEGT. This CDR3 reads CASRRGSIDEQYF. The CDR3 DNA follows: TGTGCCAGCAGACGGGGGTCTATTGACGAGCAGTACTTC.

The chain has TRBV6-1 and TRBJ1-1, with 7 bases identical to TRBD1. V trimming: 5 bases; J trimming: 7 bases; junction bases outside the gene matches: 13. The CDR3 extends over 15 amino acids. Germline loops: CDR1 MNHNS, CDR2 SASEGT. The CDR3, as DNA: TGTGCCAGCAGTCTTATGACAGGGAGTGAGGGTGAAGCTTTCTTT. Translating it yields CASSLMTGSEGEAFF.

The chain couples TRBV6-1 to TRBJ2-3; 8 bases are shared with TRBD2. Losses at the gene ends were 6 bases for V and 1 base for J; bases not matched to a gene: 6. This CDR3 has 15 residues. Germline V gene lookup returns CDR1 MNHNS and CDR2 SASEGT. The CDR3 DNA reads TGTGCCAGCAGGTGGCAAGCGGGAGGCACAGATACGCAGTATTTT. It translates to CASRWQAGGTDTQYF.

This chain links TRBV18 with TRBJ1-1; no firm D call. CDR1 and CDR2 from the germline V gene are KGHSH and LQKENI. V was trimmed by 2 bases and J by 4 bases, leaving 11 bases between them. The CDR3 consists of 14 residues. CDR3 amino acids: CASSPVQGGTEAFF. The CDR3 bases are TGTGCCAGCTCACCAGTCCAAGGAGGCACTGAAGCTTTCTTT.

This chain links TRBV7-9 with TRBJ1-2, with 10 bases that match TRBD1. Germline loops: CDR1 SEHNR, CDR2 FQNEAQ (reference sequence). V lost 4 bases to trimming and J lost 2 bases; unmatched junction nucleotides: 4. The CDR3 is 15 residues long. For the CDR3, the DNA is TGTGCCAGCAGCTGGGGACAGGGGACCAACTATGGCTACACCTTC. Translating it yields CASSWGQGTNYGYTF.

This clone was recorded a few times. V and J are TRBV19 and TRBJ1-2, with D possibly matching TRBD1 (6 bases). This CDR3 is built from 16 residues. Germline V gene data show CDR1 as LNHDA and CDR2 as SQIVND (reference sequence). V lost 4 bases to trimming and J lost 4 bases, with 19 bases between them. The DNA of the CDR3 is TGTGCCAGTAGTACCAACACAGGGCCCCTCATCTATGGCTACACCTTC. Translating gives CASSTNTGPLIYGYTF.

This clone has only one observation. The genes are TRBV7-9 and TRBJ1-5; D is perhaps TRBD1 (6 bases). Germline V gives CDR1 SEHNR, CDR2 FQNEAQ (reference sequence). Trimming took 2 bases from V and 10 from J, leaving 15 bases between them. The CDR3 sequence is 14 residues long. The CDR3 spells CASSLSSGEGPQHF. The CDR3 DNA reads TGTGCCAGCAGCTTAAGTTCAGGGGAGGGACCCCAGCATTTT. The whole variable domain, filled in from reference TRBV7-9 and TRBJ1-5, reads DTGVSQNPRHKITKRGQNVTFRCDPISEHNRLYWYRQTLGQGPEFLTYFQNEAQLEKSRLLSDRFSAERPKGSFSTLEIQRTEQGDSAMYLCASSLSSGEGPQHFGDGTRLSIL.

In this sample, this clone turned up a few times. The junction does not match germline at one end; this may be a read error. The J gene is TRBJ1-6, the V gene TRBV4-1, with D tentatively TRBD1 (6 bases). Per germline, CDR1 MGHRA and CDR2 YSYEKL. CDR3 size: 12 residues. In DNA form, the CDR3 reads TGCGCCAGCAGCCAACCTACAGGGTGTAGCACCTTT. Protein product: CASSQPTGCSTF.

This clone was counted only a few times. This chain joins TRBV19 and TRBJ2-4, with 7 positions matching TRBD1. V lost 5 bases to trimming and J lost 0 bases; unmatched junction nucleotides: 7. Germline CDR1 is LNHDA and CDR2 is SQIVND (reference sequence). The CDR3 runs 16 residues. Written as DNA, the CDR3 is TGTGCCAGTAGTCCCACAGGGGCGCTAGCCAAAAACATTCAGTACTTC. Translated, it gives CASSPTGALAKNIQYF. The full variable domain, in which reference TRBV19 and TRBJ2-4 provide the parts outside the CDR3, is DGGITQSPKYLFRKEGQNVTLSCEQNLNHDAMYWYRQDPGQGLRLIYYSQIVNDFQKGDIAEGYSVSREKKESFPLTVTSAQKNPTAFYLCASSPTGALAKNIQYFGAGTRLSVL.

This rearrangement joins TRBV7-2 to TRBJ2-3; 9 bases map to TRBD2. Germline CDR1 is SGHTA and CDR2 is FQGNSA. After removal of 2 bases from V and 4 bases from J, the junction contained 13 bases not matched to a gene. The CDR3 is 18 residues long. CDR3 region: CASSLPSTEAGGADTQYF. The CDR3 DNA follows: TGTGCCAGCAGCTTACCTTCGACAGAAGCGGGGGGCGCAGATACGCAGTATTTT. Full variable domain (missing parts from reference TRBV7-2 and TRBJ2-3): GAGVSQSPSNKVTEKGKDVELRCDPISGHTALYWYRQSLGQGLEFLIYFQGNSAPDKSGLPSDRFSAERTGGSVSTLTIQRTQQEDSAVYLCASSLPSTEAGGADTQYFGPGTRLTVL.